This TCR beta chain was retrieved from a study of cytomegalovirus exposure and HLA in healthy donors. Study outcomes and limitations: TCR beta chains associated with HLA were, in a later analysis, more clonally expanded than equally common others. Donors belonging to an Asian-associated ancestry cluster reportedly showed fewer N-insertions in productive TCRs than the roughly 670-donor mean, according to what a later analysis found. Specific recognition of CMV antigens was confirmed in vitro for a few chains (all CMV-associated).

CDR3 length equals 14 residues. Germline V CDR1 and CDR2: GTSNPN, SVGIG (reference sequence). With V trimmed by 3 bases and J by 7 bases, 7 bases remained unmatched. As for this clone: Its specificity is unknown.

PCR used 60 Vbeta primers and 13 Jbeta primers. Sequenced by immunoSEQ multiplex PCR; TCRdb stores in-frame clones only, minus some. This repertoire shows around 150,000 clones, around 78% found once; its top ten account for less than 3.5%. This sequence originates from a male donor in good health and CMV-seronegative. The chain has TRBV30 and TRBJ1-2; 11 bases fit TRBD1. The sequenced material came from PBMCs. DNA of the CDR3: TGTGCCTGGAGGCGTAGGGGACAGGGGGGTGGCTACACCTTC. It encodes CAWRRRGQGGGYTF.